This T cell receptor (beta chain) originates from a study of PD-L1 blockade in urothelial cancer. Time point indicated: pretreatment peripheral blood. Clones were sequenced by immunoSEQ multiplex PCR, and TCRdb holds only the in-frame ones, with some missing. The data contain 50,000 to 65,000 clones, around 81% of them singletons. This clone was seen only once. This TCR was recovered from a man between 65 and 85 years old with urothelial cancer. This specimen consisted of PBMCs, obtained around atezolizumab (anti-PD-L1) treatment.

Written as DNA, the CDR3 is TGTGCCAGCAGCCAAGAGTGGTCAGGGCCCCAGCATTTT. Translation: CASSQEWSGPQHF. The chain joins TRBV14 to TRBJ1-5, with D uncertain. V lost 0 bases, J lost 9 bases, and 9 bases lay in between. This CDR3 spans 13 amino acids. Germline V gives CDR1 SGHDN, CDR2 FVKESK.